The clone carrying this T cell receptor beta chain has only a few counts. Antigen unknown. These data are taken from a study of T cells after yellow fever vaccination. It was through 5'RACE template switching that TCR cDNA was made, with a universal primer site and UMIs added. One entry per CDR3 protein, called by TCRdb with MiXCR from the 5' RACE reads. The sample lists hundreds of thousands of distinct CDR3 sequences, roughly 13% occurring once. The germline CDR1 and CDR2 sequences are DFQATT and SNEGSKA (reference sequence). The CDR3 contains 13 residues. The germline V and J ends were trimmed by 1 base and 4 bases, with 10 bases remaining between them. Overall study findings and caveats: Within FACS-sorted repertoires, abundant clonotypes contaminating from the bulk population could be present. Most clones from primary vaccination resurfaced after the booster (approximately 96% CD4, approximately 87% CD8).

The chain uses TRBV20-1 and TRBJ2-5; weak D call: TRBD2 (6 bases). The origin of this receptor is a man younger than 45 who received the YFV17D yellow fever vaccine. The sample in question was PBMCs, obtained on the day of the yellow fever booster vaccination. The DNA of the CDR3 is TGCAGTGCTAGAGGAATAGCGGTAGAGACCCAGTACTTC. Its translation is CSARGIAVETQYF.